This T cell receptor beta chain is from a study of ipilimumab plus nivolumab after autologous stem cell transplantation. Starting 14 to 28 days after autologous transplant, ipilimumab 1 mg/kg was given. Sequenced by immunoSEQ multiplex PCR; TCRdb stores in-frame clones only, minus some. In the table there are about 43,000 clones, nearly 90% of which are singletons. CDR3 length: 15 amino acids. Germline assignment: CDR1 SGDLS and CDR2 YYNGEE. The germline V and J ends were trimmed by 0 bases and 2 bases, with 12 bases remaining between them. This chain joins TRBV9 and TRBJ2-7, with a tentative D call TRBD1 (6 bases). The clonotype was recovered from a male donor with multiple myeloma. The sample was PBMCs, taken in a trial of ipilimumab plus nivolumab as post-transplant consolidation. CDR3 sequence (DNA): TGTGCCAGCAGCGTAGGCCGGACAGCCACCTACGAGCAGTACTTC. Its translation: CASSVGRTATYEQYF.